The 14 T cell receptor beta chains listed next were all sequenced from one sample in a study of T cells after yellow fever vaccination. One entry per CDR3 protein, called by TCRdb with MiXCR from the 5' RACE reads. Of more than 95,000 distinct CDR3 sequences listed, under 8.5% are singletons. The source material was CD4+ T cells sorted from PBMCs, sampled approximately 11 days after the first yellow fever vaccination. Receptors originate from a man younger than 30 who received the YFV17D yellow fever vaccine.

This clonotype has ten or more counts. This CDR3 is CASSQDHAWGGTHEQFF. The CDR3 DNA is TGCGCCAGCAGCCAAGATCATGCGTGGGGAGGAACCCATGAGCAGTTCTTC. The J gene is TRBJ2-1, the V gene TRBV4-3; perhaps TRBD2 as D (6 bases). The CDR3 contains 17 residues. Germline CDR1 LGHNA, CDR2 YSLEER. Deletions cut 0 bases from V and 8 bases from J, with 20 bases between.

This clonotype was detected ten times or more. The chain recombines TRBV7-6 with TRBJ2-7, with TRBD1 matching over 9 bases. Per the germline V gene, CDR1 is SGHVS and CDR2 is FNYEAQ. J lost 6 bases, V lost 5 bases, and 11 bases had no gene match. The CDR3 totals 15 residues. This CDR3 reads CASSHKPGTGREQYF. DNA of the CDR3: TGTGCCAGCAGCCATAAACCCGGGACAGGGCGCGAGCAGTACTTC.

There are many counts of this clonotype. This chain's CDR3 is CASSATGGDGYTF. CDR3 DNA sequence: TGTGCCAGCTCAGCCACAGGGGGCGATGGCTACACCTTC. V is TRBV18 and J is TRBJ1-2, with 9 bases that match TRBD1. Looked up from germline, CDR1 is KGHSH and CDR2 is LQKENI. The V gene end was trimmed by 5 bases and the J gene end by 6 bases; junction bases not matched to a gene: 4. The CDR3 is 13 residues long.

This clonotype came up many times. This chain uses TRBV5-1 with TRBJ2-7; 9 bases are shared with TRBD2. This CDR3 region has 14 residues. Germline V gene lookup returns CDR1 SGHRS and CDR2 YFSETQ. The V gene end was trimmed by 4 bases and the J gene end by 0 bases; junction bases not matched to a gene: 2. The CDR3 loop is CASSVTSGSYEQYF. DNA of the CDR3: TGCGCCAGCAGCGTGACTAGCGGCTCCTACGAGCAGTACTTC.

Many counts were recorded for this clonotype. The genes are TRBV10-3 and TRBJ1-1; possibly TRBD1 for D (6 bases). Germline V CDR1 and CDR2: ENHRY, SYGVKD. CDR3 length: 13 amino acids. The ends were cut back, 4 bases at V and 8 bases at J, with 14 bases in the middle. CDR3 residues: CAISGKGGDEAFF. The CDR3 DNA reads TGTGCCATCAGTGGAAAGGGGGGTGACGAAGCTTTCTTT.

This clonotype was detected ten times or more. J is TRBJ2-5 and V is TRBV12-3 or TRBV12-4, with 7 nucleotides matching TRBD2. The CDR3 runs to 14 residues. Unmatched junction bases numbered 10, after V lost 7 bases and J lost 5 bases. CDR3 amino acids: CASTPGLSIETQYF. CDR3 in DNA: TGTGCCAGCACCCCGGGACTAAGCATCGAGACCCAGTACTTC.

The chain is built from TRBV12-3 or TRBV12-4 and TRBJ1-1; the D gene is possibly TRBD1 (6 bases). The CDR3 is made up of 13 amino acids. V lost 3 bases and J 4 bases, leaving 9 bases between the germline ends. The DNA for the CDR3 is TGTGCCAGCAGTTTTCAGGGGAGCACTGAAGCTTTCTTT. This gives the protein CASSFQGSTEAFF.

This clonotype was seen many times. The chain couples TRBV5-1 to TRBJ2-3, with D maybe TRBD2 (6 bases). Germline loops: CDR1 SGHRS, CDR2 YFSETQ. V shed 4 bases and J shed 8 bases, with 11 bases lying between them. The CDR3 has 12 residues. This CDR3 is CASSVDGSTQYF. The CDR3 DNA is TGCGCCAGCAGCGTGGACGGGAGTACGCAGTATTTT.

This clonotype was counted ten times or more. The chain recombines TRBV28 with TRBJ1-2, with D maybe TRBD1 (6 bases). V was clipped by 6 bases and J by 8 bases, with 13 bases between them. Looked up from germline, CDR1 is MDHEN and CDR2 is SYDVKM. This CDR3 is built from 12 residues. The CDR3, as DNA: TGTGCCAGCAGGGCCCCTGGGGGCGGCTACACCTTC. Translating it yields CASRAPGGGYTF.

This clonotype was picked up many times. The V call is TRBV7-9, the J call TRBJ2-2; D gene uncertain. Trimming shortened V by 5 bases and J by 10 bases, and 8 bases separated the two germline ends. CDR3 length: 11 residues. The germline CDR1 and CDR2 sequences are SEHNR and FQNEAQ (reference sequence). In DNA form, the CDR3 reads TGTGCCAGCAGCATCTACCAGGAGCTGTTTTTT. Its protein is CASSIYQELFF.

In its sample, this clonotype was seen many times. The genes are TRBV4-1 and TRBJ2-1; D perhaps matches TRBD1 (5 bases). This CDR3 has 15 residues. Trimming left V 1 base short and J 5 bases short, with 12 bases between. CDR1 and CDR2 from the germline V gene are MGHRA and YSYEKL. This CDR3 is CASSQVRTRNNEQFF. CDR3 bases: TGCGCCAGCAGCCAAGTTAGGACAAGAAACAATGAGCAGTTCTTC.

This clonotype was seen a handful of times. J is TRBJ2-7 and V is TRBV5-1, with 8 bases fitting TRBD2. J gave up 0 bases and V 4 bases, and 9 bases lay outside the gene matches. This CDR3 region has 16 residues. CDR1 SGHRS and CDR2 YFSETQ come from the germline V gene. This CDR3 reads CASSPSGGADSYEQYF. Written as DNA, the CDR3 is TGCGCCAGCAGCCCGTCGGGGGGGGCGGACTCCTACGAGCAGTACTTC. Drawing the rest from reference TRBV5-1 and TRBJ2-7, the complete variable domain is KAGVTQTPRYLIKTRGQQVTLSCSPISGHRSVSWYQQTPGQGLQFLFEYFSETQRNKGNFPGRFSGRQFSNSRSEMNVSTLELGDSALYLCASSPSGGADSYEQYFGPGTRLTVT.

This rearrangement joins TRBV10-3 to TRBJ2-7; unclear D gene. This CDR3 comprises 12 residues. V dropped 10 bases and J dropped 2 bases, with 12 bases sitting between them. Germline V gives CDR1 ENHRY, CDR2 SYGVKD. The CDR3 bases are TGTGCCACGGCACCAGGACCCTACGAGCAGTACTTC. Encoded protein: CATAPGPYEQYF.

Concerning this clonotype itself: At one of its ends the junction is not consistent with the germline gene, which may arise from a read error. The J gene is TRBJ2-3, the V gene TRBV12-3 or TRBV12-4; 12 positions agree with TRBD2. The CDR3 contains 15 residues. DNA of the CDR3: TGTGCCAGCAGTCTAGCGGGGGGGTACACAGATACGCAGTATTTT. Encoded protein: CASSLAGGYTDTQYF.